This passage covers 16 T cell receptor beta chains from one sample sequenced in a study of molecular identifiers for immune sequencing clone quantification. Using its own MiXCR run on the PCR reads, TCRdb lists one record per CDR3 protein. The sample consists of fewer than 45,000 distinct CDR3 sequences, 18% of them appearing once. Material: naive CD8+ T cells from blood, with Jurkat cell RNA spiked in. Subset reported: FACS-sorted CD8+CD4-CCR7+CD45RA+ naive T cells. The receptors come from a human donor in good health. Some libraries in this study had Jurkat cell RNA spiked in.

This clonotype was counted at least ten times. V gene TRBV20-1 combines with J gene TRBJ1-6; 7 positions agree with TRBD1. Germline lookup yields CDR1 DFQATT and CDR2 SNEGSKA (reference sequence). V lost 4 bases and J lost 8; bases outside the gene matches: 5. The CDR3 is made up of 13 amino acids. This CDR3 is CSAKGARDSPLHF. In DNA form, the CDR3 reads TGCAGTGCTAAGGGGGCGAGGGATTCACCCCTCCACTTT.

On this clonotype itself: Being one base from a much bigger clone, this may be a read error. The CDR3 reads CASNPGTGRDQPQHF. CDR3 DNA sequence: TGTGCCAGCAACCCCGGTACGGGCCGGGATCAGCCCCAGCATTTT. The chain couples TRBV7-2 to TRBJ1-5; D is ambiguous. The germline V gene encodes CDR1 SGHTA and CDR2 FQGNSA. CDR3 length: 15 residues. Trimming left V 7 bases short and J 5 bases short, with 18 bases between.

The sample holds many counts of this clonotype. The V and J genes are TRBV11-2 and TRBJ2-3, with D unclear. Germline V gene data show CDR1 as SGHAT and CDR2 as FQNNGV. This CDR3 has 14 residues. With 3 bases removed from V and 0 bases from J, the gap between germline ends came to 7 bases. CDR3 coding DNA: TGTGCCAGCAGCTTCCGCCCAAGCACAGATACGCAGTATTTT. The encoded protein is CASSFRPSTDTQYF.

Notes on this clonotype: This could be a read error, since a much larger clone is one nucleotide away. The gene calls are TRBV5-1 and TRBJ1-5; D is undetermined. The CDR3 runs 13 residues. Germline loops: CDR1 SGHRS, CDR2 YFSETQ. V dropped 5 bases and J dropped 6 bases, with 12 bases sitting between them. The CDR3 coding sequence is TGCGCCAGCAGTTACCCGGGGATTCAGCCCCAGCATTTT. It is translated as CASSYPGIQPQHF.

This clonotype came up many times. The V call is TRBV12-3 or TRBV12-4, the J call TRBJ2-7, with D possibly being TRBD1 (5 bases). The CDR3 runs 13 residues. V was trimmed by 5 bases and J by 0 bases, leaving 8 bases between them. The CDR3 loop is CASSNGHSYEQYF. CDR3 nucleotide sequence: TGTGCCAGCAGTAACGGACACTCCTACGAGCAGTACTTC.

This clonotype was recorded many times. The chain carries TRBV29-1 and TRBJ1-3; D is unresolved. This CDR3 contains 15 residues. CDR1 is SQVTM, CDR2 ANQGSEA, per germline. Trimming pared 3 bases from V and 0 bases from J, leaving 12 bases between. For the CDR3, the DNA is TGCAGCGTTGAGGAAGTTACCCGCTCTGGAAACACCATATATTTT. Translating gives CSVEEVTRSGNTIYF.

This clonotype was counted at least ten times. The chain combines TRBV4-3 with TRBJ2-1; TRBD2 aligns across 9 bases. The V gene end was trimmed by 4 bases and the J gene end by 7 bases; junction bases not matched to a gene: 5. There are 14 residues in the CDR3. Per the germline V gene, CDR1 is LGHNA and CDR2 is YSLEER. For the CDR3, the DNA is TGCGCCAGCAGCCGGACTAGCGTCATGAATGAGCAGTTCTTC. As protein: CASSRTSVMNEQFF.

The sample holds many counts of this clonotype. The chain joins TRBV4-3 to TRBJ2-1, with TRBD1 identical over 9 bases. The junction had 3 bases not matched to a gene; V was cut back by 0 bases and J by 3 bases. The length of the CDR3 is 16 residues. Germline V CDR1 and CDR2: LGHNA, YSLEER. CDR3 sequence: CASSQDSGQGYNEQFF. The CDR3 bases are TGCGCCAGCAGCCAAGATTCGGGACAGGGCTACAATGAGCAGTTCTTC.

A word on this clonotype: This could be a read error, since a much larger clone is one nucleotide away. This chain connects TRBV20-1 to TRBJ2-2; tentative D call: TRBD2 (6 bases). Germline V gene data show CDR1 as DFQATT and CDR2 as SNEGSKA (reference sequence). The CDR3 has 11 amino acids. The chain's CDR3 is CSARRTGGLFF. CDR3 coding DNA: TGCAGTGCTAGAAGGACCGGGGGGCTGTTTTTT.

The table lists this clonotype with many counts. J is TRBJ2-7 and V is TRBV5-1; D call uncertain. The ends were cut back, 5 bases at V and 0 bases at J, with 9 bases in the middle. Germline V gene sequence: CDR1 SGHRS, CDR2 YFSETQ. The CDR3 sequence is 13 residues long. The chain's CDR3 is CASRPFLSYEQYF. The CDR3 region has the DNA TGCGCCAGCAGGCCTTTTCTCTCCTACGAGCAGTACTTC.

This clonotype came up once. This may arise from a read error, as a much more abundant clone is one base away. The V call is TRBV7-2, the J call TRBJ2-1; D gene ambiguous. In germline, CDR1 is SGHTA, CDR2 FQGNSA. This CDR3 comprises 12 residues. The CDR3 sequence: CASSLVYNEQSF. The CDR3, as DNA: TGTGCCAGCAGCTTAGTCTACAATGAGCAGTCCTTC.

The chain has TRBV20-1 and TRBJ1-1, with D hard to call. Trimming removed 3 bases from V and 0 bases from J, with 8 bases in between. This CDR3 is built from 13 residues. Germline V gene lookup returns CDR1 DFQATT and CDR2 SNEGSKA (reference sequence). The CDR3 DNA follows: TGCAGTGCTAGTGATGGTATGAACACTGAAGCTTTCTTT. Amino acid sequence: CSASDGMNTEAFF.

As to this clonotype: A read error may be the cause here, since a much bigger clone is one base away. The chain has TRBV27 and TRBJ2-5; a possible D gene is TRBD2 (6 bases). The CDR3 sequence is 14 residues long. The V gene's germline CDR1 is MNHEY and CDR2 SMNVEV (reference sequence). The CDR3 DNA reads as TGTGTCAGCAGTTTATATAGGGGCGGGAACCCCCAGTACTTC. It yields the protein CVSSLYRGGNPQYF.

This clonotype was observed at least ten times. The chain uses TRBV7-9 and TRBJ2-7; tentative D call: TRBD1 (6 bases). This CDR3 has 14 amino acids. Germline values: CDR1 SEHNR, CDR2 FQNEAQ (reference sequence). V lost 5 bases, J lost 4 bases, and 15 bases lay in between. The CDR3: CASSPPGQAYEQYF. DNA of the CDR3: TGTGCCAGCAGCCCCCCGGGACAAGCATACGAGCAGTACTTC.

There are a few counts of this clonotype. The chain links TRBV4-3 to TRBJ2-2; D possibly uses TRBD1 or TRBD2 (5 bases each). This CDR3 comprises 15 residues. The germline gives CDR1 LGHNA, CDR2 YSLEER. V lost 5 bases to trimming and J lost 4 bases, with 14 bases between them. The CDR3 DNA is TGCGCCAGCAGCTGGGGACGAACGGCCACCGGGGAGCTGTTTTTT. This encodes CASSWGRTATGELFF.

At least ten counts were recorded for this clonotype. The rearrangement links TRBV13 to TRBJ2-5; a possible D gene is TRBD2 (6 bases). V lost 1 base and J 4 bases, leaving 10 bases between the germline ends. This CDR3 has 14 amino acids. Germline CDR1 PRHDT, CDR2 FYEKMQ (reference sequence). The CDR3 sequence is CASSLAGVGETQYF. The DNA of the CDR3 is TGTGCCAGCAGCTTAGCGGGAGTTGGAGAGACCCAGTACTTC.